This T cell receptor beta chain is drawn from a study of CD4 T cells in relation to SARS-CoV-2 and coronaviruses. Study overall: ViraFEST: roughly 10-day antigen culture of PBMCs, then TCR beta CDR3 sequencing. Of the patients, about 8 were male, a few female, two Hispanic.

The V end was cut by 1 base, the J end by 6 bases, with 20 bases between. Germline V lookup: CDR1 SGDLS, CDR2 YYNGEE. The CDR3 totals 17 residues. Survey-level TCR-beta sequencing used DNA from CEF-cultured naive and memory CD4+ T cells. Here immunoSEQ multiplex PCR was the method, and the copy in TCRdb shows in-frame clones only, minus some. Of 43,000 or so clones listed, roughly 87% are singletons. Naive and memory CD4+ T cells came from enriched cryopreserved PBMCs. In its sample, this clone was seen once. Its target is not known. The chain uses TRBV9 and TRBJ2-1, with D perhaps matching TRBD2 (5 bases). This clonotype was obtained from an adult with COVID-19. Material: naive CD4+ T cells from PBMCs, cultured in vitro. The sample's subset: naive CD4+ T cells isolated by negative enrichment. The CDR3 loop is CASSVRSGTGRTNEQFF. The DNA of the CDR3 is TGTGCCAGCAGCGTAAGGTCGGGAACGGGCAGGACCAATGAGCAGTTCTTC.